This T cell receptor beta chain was documented in a study of blood T cell repertoires in COVID-19. The CDR3 totals 16 residues. Germline trimming cut 6 bases from V and 6 bases from J; bases unmatched to any gene: 9. Germline values: CDR1 LNHDA, CDR2 SQIVND (reference sequence). As processed by the authors: Amplifying reference gene primers gave estimates of nucleated cell counts. Some clones are missing from TCRdb's copy, which holds only in-frame ones; the method was immunoSEQ multiplex PCR. That table is the source of V, J and clone size, and D and trimming were worked out from the DNA. Of hundreds of thousands of clones listed, around nine tenths are singletons.

The sequencing input was peripheral blood. The sequence derives from a woman between 18 and 30 years old who had recovered from COVID-19. The genes are TRBV19 and TRBJ1-6; 9 bases agree with TRBD1. CDR3 in amino acids: CASSAADRGPNSPLHF. For the CDR3, the DNA is TGTGCCAGTAGCGCAGCGGACAGGGGCCCTAATTCACCCCTCCACTTT. The entire variable domain, with the rest obtained from reference TRBV19 and TRBJ1-6, is as follows: DGGITQSPKYLFRKEGQNVTLSCEQNLNHDAMYWYRQDPGQGLRLIYYSQIVNDFQKGDIAEGYSVSREKKESFPLTVTSAQKNPTAFYLCASSAADRGPNSPLHFGNGTRLTVT.